This T cell receptor (beta chain) came from a study of blood T cell repertoires in COVID-19. Study information: Sites in the United States, Italy and Spain provided acute and convalescent COVID-19 samples. T cells, B-cell-depleted T cells, or PBMCs provided the cDNA or gDNA that served as material.

Original processing notes: Scientists estimated how many nucleated cells there were by amplifying reference gene primers. Sequencing was performed with immunoSEQ multiplex PCR; in TCRdb, only in-frame clones are kept and a portion is missing. Clone size and the V and J calls come from that table; the DNA yielded D and trimming. Altogether 150,000 to 200,000 clones are present, about 85% being singletons, with the ten largest covering 2.5% to 3%. V lost 2 bases, J lost 8 bases, and 4 bases stayed unmatched. Germline V CDR1 and CDR2: MNHEY, SMNVEV (reference sequence). The CDR3 covers 15 residues. The receptor was isolated from a woman aged 25 to 39 with active or convalescent COVID-19. The sample was peripheral blood. V gene TRBV27 combines with J gene TRBJ2-1, with 12 bases that match TRBD2. CDR3 loop: CASSLTSGRLDEQFF. Written as DNA, the CDR3 is TGTGCCAGCAGTTTAACTAGCGGGAGGCTCGATGAGCAGTTCTTC.